This entry features one T cell receptor (beta chain) sequence. Its antigen is not identified. Using genomic DNA as the template, TCR beta VDJ and CDR3 profiling was carried out. In TCRdb, the reads were re-called with MiXCR into one record per CDR3 protein. The table records 98,000 or so distinct CDR3 sequences, 51% of them present only once. The sample comes from a study of CD8+CD57+ T cells in acquired aplastic anemia. Overall study context: Isolated CD4+ and CD8+ cells, once sorted, yielded DNA averaging 3.2 ug. CD4+ cells from healthy donors averaged about 10 million reads.

The CDR3 totals 17 residues. Germline V gene sequence: CDR1 DFQATT, CDR2 SNEGSKA (reference sequence). J was trimmed by 2 bases and V by 3 bases; bases with no gene match: 9. Whole-study results and caveats: Controls did not differ significantly from patients in CD8+ Simpson's diversity. Patients had twenty-nine CD8+ CDR3 sequences in common with controls (the shared set).

The chain links TRBV20-1 to TRBJ2-2; 10 nucleotides agree with TRBD2. What was sequenced was sorted CD4+, CD8+, or CD8+CD57+ T cells (not recorded which) from PBMCs. This receptor was identified in a human donor in good health, serving as a control. CDR3 in amino acids: CSARGPAGGLNTGELFF. CDR3 DNA sequence: TGCAGTGCTAGGGGGCCAGCGGGAGGGCTCAACACCGGGGAGCTGTTTTTT.